The 20 T cell receptor beta chains below all came from one sample that was sequenced in a study of blood T cell repertoires in COVID-19 (dated by TCRdb to the early 2020s). The library was obtained by the immunoSEQ multiplex PCR assay. Held by TCRdb, this immuneACCESS table contains in-frame sequences only and omits some clones. Under half of the omission traces to an unresolved V gene where checked; the cause of the rest is unknown. The sample yields around 340,000 clones; approximately 83% were counted once. The ten largest clones take up roughly 4.2% of the sample. Input material: PBMCs or T cells enriched from blood (not recorded which). The receptors stem from a woman in her thirties or forties with acute COVID-19.

The CDR3 DNA reads TGTGCCAGCAGGGCCGACAGGGGGAGGACTGAAGCTTTCTTT. Translation gives CASRADRGRTEAFF. The genes are TRBV6-4 and TRBJ1-1; TRBD1 matches at 9 bases. The CDR3 is 14 amino acids. Per the germline V gene, CDR1 is MRHNA and CDR2 is SNTAGT. Trimming took 6 bases from V and 5 from J; bases not matched to a gene: 7.

This sequence joins TRBV5-1 and TRBJ1-2; 8 bases line up with TRBD1. This CDR3 is built from 16 residues. Germline V lookup: CDR1 SGHRS, CDR2 YFSETQ. The J segment lost 0 bases and the V segment lost 4 bases, leaving 8 bases of the junction unmatched. The CDR3 sequence is CASSSGTGRSNYGYTF. CDR3 DNA sequence: TGCGCCAGCAGCAGTGGGACAGGCCGCTCTAACTATGGCTACACCTTC.

Only one count was recorded for this clone. The genes are TRBV19 and TRBJ1-1; 7 bases map to TRBD1. Unmatched junction bases numbered 3, after V lost 1 base and J lost 1 base. This CDR3 has 15 amino acids. Germline V CDR1 and CDR2: LNHDA, SQIVND (reference sequence). The CDR3 region is CASSIGDSRNTEAFF. The CDR3 region has the DNA TGTGCCAGTAGTATAGGGGACAGTCGGAACACTGAAGCTTTCTTT. The full variable domain, completed using reference TRBV19 and TRBJ1-1, is DGGITQSPKYLFRKEGQNVTLSCEQNLNHDAMYWYRQDPGQGLRLIYYSQIVNDFQKGDIAEGYSVSREKKESFPLTVTSAQKNPTAFYLCASSIGDSRNTEAFFGQGTRLTVV.

The rearrangement uses TRBV6-5 and TRBJ2-3; TRBD2 matches 9 bases. This CDR3 contains 15 residues. V lost 8 bases to trimming and J lost 4 bases; unmatched junction nucleotides: 10. CDR1 is MNHEY and CDR2 is SVGAGI in the germline V gene. The CDR3 spells CASAGGPLEADTQYF. In DNA form, the CDR3 reads TGTGCCAGCGCGGGGGGGCCTCTCGAGGCAGATACGCAGTATTTT.

The chain uses TRBV9 and TRBJ1-2; 8 bases map to TRBD1. Germline CDR1 SGDLS, CDR2 YYNGEE. Trimming removed 0 bases from V and 7 bases from J; junction bases left unmatched: 5. CDR3 length equals 14 residues. The CDR3 protein is CASSVAAGGGGYTF. In nucleotides, the CDR3 is TGTGCCAGCAGCGTAGCGGCAGGGGGCGGTGGCTACACCTTC.

J is TRBJ2-2 and V is TRBV7-3; 8 bases are shared with TRBD2. The V segment lost 1 base and the J segment 3 bases; nucleotides outside the gene matches: 13. The V gene's germline CDR1 is SGHTA and CDR2 FQGTGA. CDR3 size: 19 residues. This CDR3 is CASSLNPPLAGGHTGELFF. The CDR3 nucleotides read TGTGCCAGCAGCTTAAACCCCCCTCTGGCGGGGGGCCACACCGGGGAGCTGTTTTTT.

This chain joins TRBV6-4 and TRBJ1-6; D is possibly TRBD1 (5 bases). This CDR3 contains 13 residues. V lost 6 bases and J lost 7, with 10 bases in between. From germline, CDR1 is MRHNA and CDR2 SNTAGT. Here the CDR3 DNA reads TGTGCCAGCAGGGAGGGGTTAAATTCACCCCTCCACTTT. Translated: CASREGLNSPLHF.

The chain combines TRBV6-5 with TRBJ1-1; 8 bases are shared with TRBD1. V dropped 6 bases and J dropped 1; count of bases not matched to a gene: 4. The CDR3 runs 14 residues. Germline values: CDR1 MNHEY, CDR2 SVGAGI. The CDR3 DNA sequence: TGTGCCAGCAGCGACAGGGGAAGGAACACTGAAGCTTTCTTT. This gives the protein CASSDRGRNTEAFF.

The chain recombines TRBV6-2 or TRBV6-3 with TRBJ2-7, with D tentatively TRBD1 (6 bases). The CDR3 is 12 amino acids. CDR1 is MNHEY and CDR2 is SVGEGT in the germline V gene. The germline V and J ends were trimmed by 6 bases and 3 bases, with 9 bases remaining between them. CDR3 nucleotide sequence: TGTGCCAGCAGCCAACAGGGCTACGAGCAGTACTTC. It yields the protein CASSQQGYEQYF.

This clone was counted only a few times. The chain carries TRBV6-2 or TRBV6-3 and TRBJ2-2, with 8 bases matching TRBD2. With V trimmed by 4 bases and J by 2 bases, 12 bases remained unmatched. Germline V lookup: CDR1 MNHEY, CDR2 SVGEGT. The CDR3 length is 18 residues. The chain's CDR3 is CASSWGSGGYINTGELFF. CDR3 in DNA: TGTGCCAGCAGTTGGGGAAGCGGGGGATATATAAACACCGGGGAGCTGTTTTTT.

The genes are TRBV6-5 and TRBJ2-5; TRBD1 agrees at 7 bases. This CDR3 is 14 amino acids long. The junction had 7 bases not matched to a gene; V was cut back by 6 bases and J by 3 bases. Germline CDR1 reads MNHEY; CDR2 reads SVGAGI. In DNA form, the CDR3 reads TGTGCCAGCAGGAAAGACAGGGTTAAAGAGACCCAGTACTTC. It yields the protein CASRKDRVKETQYF.

This rearrangement joins TRBV5-8 to TRBJ2-3; D might be TRBD2 (6 bases). Germline CDR1 SGHTS, CDR2 YDEGEE. The CDR3 consists of 16 residues. Trimming pared 3 bases from V and 3 bases from J, leaving 17 bases between. CDR3 loop: CASSSGTLTVTDTQYF. The CDR3 DNA is TGTGCCAGCAGCTCGGGGACTCTAACAGTGACAGATACGCAGTATTTT.

The V call is TRBV2, the J call TRBJ2-3; 7 positions match TRBD2. Trimming took 5 bases from V and 6 from J; bases not matched to a gene: 8. The CDR3 spans 14 residues. CDR1 is SNHLY, CDR2 FYNNEI, per germline. The CDR3 loop reads CASSFGLEWDTQYF. The CDR3, as DNA: TGTGCCAGCAGTTTTGGACTAGAATGGGATACGCAGTATTTT.

Of note for this clone: The same CDR3 also results from other DNA sequences found in this sample. The chain joins TRBV7-3 to TRBJ2-7, with 9 bases that match TRBD1. V dropped 5 bases and J dropped 5; count of bases not matched to a gene: 7. Germline V gene data show CDR1 as SGHTA and CDR2 as FQGTGA. The CDR3 totals 14 residues. Here the CDR3 DNA reads TGTGCCAGCAGCCCCGGGACAGGGACCCACGAGCAGTACTTC. Translated: CASSPGTGTHEQYF.

The gene calls are TRBV6-2 or TRBV6-3 and TRBJ1-5, with D possibly being TRBD1 (5 bases). V was trimmed by 1 base and J by 2 bases, leaving 15 bases between them. This CDR3 is built from 17 residues. Germline CDR1 reads MNHEY; CDR2 reads SVGEGT. The CDR3 loop is CASSYYSQGLGNQPQHF. For the CDR3, the DNA is TGTGCCAGCAGTTACTACTCGCAGGGTTTGGGCAATCAGCCCCAGCATTTT.

This chain links TRBV5-1 with TRBJ2-3; no reliable D call. Germline V CDR1 and CDR2: SGHRS, YFSETQ. The length of the CDR3 is 14 residues. V was shortened by 4 bases and J by 4 bases, with 13 bases between the two germline ends. CDR3 in amino acids: CASSLDPPPDTQYF. Here the CDR3 DNA reads TGCGCCAGCAGCCTAGACCCCCCCCCAGATACGCAGTATTTT.

The genes are TRBV6-5 and TRBJ1-2; D is ambiguous. V shed 7 bases and J shed 8 bases, with 20 bases lying between them. Germline values: CDR1 MNHEY, CDR2 SVGAGI. This CDR3 comprises 14 residues. Here the CDR3 DNA reads TGTGCCAGCACTATACGCCTTGGGTCGGGGGGCTACACCTTC. Translated: CASTIRLGSGGYTF.

V gene TRBV27 combines with J gene TRBJ1-6; TRBD1 is a possible D gene (5 bases). CDR3 length: 14 residues. The germline gives CDR1 MNHEY, CDR2 SMNVEV (reference sequence). The ends were cut back, 5 bases at V and 11 bases at J, with 16 bases in the middle. CDR3 sequence: CASSQGRGVTPLHF. The CDR3 DNA is TGTGCCAGCAGTCAGGGAAGAGGAGTGACACCCCTCCACTTT.

The chain has TRBV4-3 and TRBJ2-1; D is undetermined. CDR3 length equals 15 residues. V lost 0 bases and J 6 bases, leaving 12 bases between the germline ends. Germline values: CDR1 LGHNA, CDR2 YSLEER. CDR3 bases: TGCGCCAGCAGCCAAGATCTTCTAGGTCCCAATGAGCAGTTCTTC. Its protein is CASSQDLLGPNEQFF.

This clone was recorded only once. This sequence joins TRBV4-2 and TRBJ2-5, with 8 bases that match TRBD2. This CDR3 is 17 amino acids long. Germline V gene sequence: CDR1 LGHNA, CDR2 YNFKEQ. V was clipped by 1 base and J by 2 bases; unmatched bases: 9. CDR3 DNA sequence: TGTGCCAGCAGCCAAGGAGGCGCGGGGGGTCCGCAAGAGACCCAGTACTTC. Amino acids: CASSQGGAGGPQETQYF.